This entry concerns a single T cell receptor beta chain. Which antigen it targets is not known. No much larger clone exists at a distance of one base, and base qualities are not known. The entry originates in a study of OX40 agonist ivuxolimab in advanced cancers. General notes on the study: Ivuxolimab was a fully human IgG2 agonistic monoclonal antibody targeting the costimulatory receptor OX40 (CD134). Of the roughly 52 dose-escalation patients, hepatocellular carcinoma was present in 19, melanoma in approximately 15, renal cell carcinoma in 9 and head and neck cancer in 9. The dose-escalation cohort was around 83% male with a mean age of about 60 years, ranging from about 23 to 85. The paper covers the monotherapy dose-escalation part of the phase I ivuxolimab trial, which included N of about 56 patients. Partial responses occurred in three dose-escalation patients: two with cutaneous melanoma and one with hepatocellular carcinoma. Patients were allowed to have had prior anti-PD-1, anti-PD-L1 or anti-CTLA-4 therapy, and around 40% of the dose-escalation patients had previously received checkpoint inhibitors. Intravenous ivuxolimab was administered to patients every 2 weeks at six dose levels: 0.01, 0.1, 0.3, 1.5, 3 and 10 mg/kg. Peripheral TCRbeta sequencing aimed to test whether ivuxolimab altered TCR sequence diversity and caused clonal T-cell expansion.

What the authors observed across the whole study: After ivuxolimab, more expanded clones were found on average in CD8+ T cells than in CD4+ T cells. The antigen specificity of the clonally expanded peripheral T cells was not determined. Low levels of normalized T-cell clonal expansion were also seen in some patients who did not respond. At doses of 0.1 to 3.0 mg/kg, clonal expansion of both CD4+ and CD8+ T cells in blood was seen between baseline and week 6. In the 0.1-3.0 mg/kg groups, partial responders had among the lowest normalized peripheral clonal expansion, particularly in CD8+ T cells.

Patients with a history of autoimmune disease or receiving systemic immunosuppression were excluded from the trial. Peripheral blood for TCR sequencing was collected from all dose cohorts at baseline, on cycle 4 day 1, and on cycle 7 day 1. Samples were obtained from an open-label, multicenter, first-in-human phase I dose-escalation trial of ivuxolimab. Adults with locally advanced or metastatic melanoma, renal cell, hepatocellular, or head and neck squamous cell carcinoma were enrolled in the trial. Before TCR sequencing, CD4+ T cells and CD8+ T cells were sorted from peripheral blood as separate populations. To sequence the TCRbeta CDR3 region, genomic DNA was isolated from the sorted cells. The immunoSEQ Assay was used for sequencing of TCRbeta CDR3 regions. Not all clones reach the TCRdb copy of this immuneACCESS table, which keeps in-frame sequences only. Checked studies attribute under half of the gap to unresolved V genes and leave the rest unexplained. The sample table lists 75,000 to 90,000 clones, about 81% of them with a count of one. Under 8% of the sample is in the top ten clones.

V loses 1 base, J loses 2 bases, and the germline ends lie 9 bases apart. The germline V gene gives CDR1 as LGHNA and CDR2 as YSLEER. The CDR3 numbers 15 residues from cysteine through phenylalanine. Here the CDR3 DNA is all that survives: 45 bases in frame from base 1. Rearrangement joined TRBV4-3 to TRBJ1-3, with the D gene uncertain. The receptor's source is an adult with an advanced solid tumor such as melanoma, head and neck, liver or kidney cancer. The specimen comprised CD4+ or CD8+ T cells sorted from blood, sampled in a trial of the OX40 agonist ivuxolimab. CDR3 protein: CASSQGRQAGNTIYF. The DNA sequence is TGCGCCAGCAGCCAAGGCCGACAAGCTGGAAACACCATATATTTT.